Listed below are T cell receptor beta chains from one sample, sequenced in a study of T-cell reconstitution after alpha-beta-depleted transplantation in children. Via MiXCR, TCRdb re-called the PCR reads, giving one row per CDR3 protein. The sample has about 470,000 distinct CDR3 sequences; around two fifths are singletons. The sample consisted of PBMCs, taken before TCRalphabeta/CD19-depleted stem cell transplant. These receptors originate from a girl aged 2 to 10 with aplastic anemia, due to receive a stem cell transplant. The CDR3 runs from the conserved cysteine through the conserved F or W. D genes are given only for firm matches. Size is stated for part of the rows, as once, few or many counts, or as a class when the clone is expanded.

- | TRBJ2-3 | many | TRBV12-3/TRBV12-4 | 14 | CASSLTAVSGSQYF | TGTGCCAGCAGTTTGACAGCGGTGTCAGGATCGCAGTATTTT
TRBD1 | TRBJ2-1 | few | TRBV9 | 14 | CASSDQTGGNEQFF | TGTGCCAGCAGCGACCAGACAGGGGGCAATGAGCAGTTCTTC
TRBD2 | TRBJ2-6 | - | TRBV2 | 15 | CASSQLASGANVLTF | TGTGCCAGCAGTCAACTAGCGTCTGGGGCCAACGTCCTGACTTTC
- | TRBJ1-2 | many | TRBV20-1 | 13 | CSARGRAYYGYTF | TGCAGTGCTCGAGGAAGGGCCTACTATGGCTACACCTTC
TRBD2 | TRBJ2-3 | - | TRBV12-3/TRBV12-4 | 16 | CASRSGLAGPTDTQYF | TGTGCCAGCAGGTCGGGACTAGCGGGCCCAACAGATACGCAGTATTTT
- | TRBJ2-2 | - | TRBV7-9 | 16 | CASSQSFGLKTGELFF | TGTGCCAGCAGCCAAAGCTTCGGGCTGAAAACCGGGGAGCTGTTTTTT
- | TRBJ2-1 | few | TRBV12-3/TRBV12-4 | 14 | CASRPISSYNEQFF | TGTGCCAGCAGGCCCATCAGCTCCTACAATGAGCAGTTCTTC
TRBD1 | TRBJ1-5 | few | TRBV20-1 | 13 | CSATQGANQPQHF | TGCAGTGCTACACAGGGGGCCAATCAGCCCCAGCATTTT
TRBD2 | TRBJ2-3 | many | TRBV7-6 | 18 | CASSLIGREGNFADTQYF | TGTGCCAGCAGCTTGATTGGCCGGGAGGGCAACTTCGCAGATACGCAGTATTTT
TRBD2 | TRBJ2-1 | - | TRBV7-3 | 15 | CASSRAGVSYNEQFF | TGTGCCAGCAGCCGAGCGGGAGTGTCCTACAATGAGCAGTTCTTC
- | TRBJ1-4 | few | TRBV28 | 13 | CASGKAYNEKLFF | TGTGCCAGCGGAAAGGCCTATAATGAAAAACTGTTTTTT
TRBD1 | TRBJ2-7 | - | TRBV20-1 | 13 | CSAARQGAYEQYF | TGCAGTGCTGCCCGACAGGGAGCCTACGAGCAGTACTTC
- | TRBJ1-1 | many | TRBV7-2 | 14 | CASSLRREGAEAFF | TGTGCCAGCAGCTTACGTCGCGAGGGGGCTGAAGCTTTCTTT
TRBD1 | TRBJ2-7 | - | TRBV28 | 13 | CASSRGQDYEQYF | TGTGCCAGCAGTAGGGGACAGGATTACGAGCAGTACTTC
- | TRBJ2-3 | many | TRBV3-1 | 17 | CASSQDRLGDRGDTQYF | TGTGCCAGCAGCCAAGATCGGCTAGGGGACCGCGGAGATACGCAGTATTTT
- | TRBJ2-7 | - | TRBV5-1 | 14 | CASSLVPDTYEQYF | TGCGCCAGCAGCTTGGTACCGGACACCTACGAGCAGTACTTC
- | TRBJ2-3 | few | TRBV10-3 | 13 | CAISEGSTDTQYF | TGTGCCATCAGTGAGGGGTCCACAGATACGCAGTATTTT
- | TRBJ2-2 | many | TRBV4-2 | 16 | CASSQDQSRDTGELFF | TGTGCCAGCAGCCAAGATCAATCCAGGGACACCGGGGAGCTGTTTTTT
- | TRBJ1-4 | - | TRBV5-4 | 17 | CASSRDPSGFANEKLFF | TGTGCCAGCAGCAGGGACCCCTCGGGGTTCGCTAATGAAAAACTGTTTTTT
- | TRBJ1-5 | - | TRBV27 | 18 | CACSLSGTVAYSNQPQHF | TGTGCCTGCAGTTTATCGGGGACCGTTGCTTATAGCAATCAGCCCCAGCATTTT
TRBD1 | TRBJ1-1 | - | TRBV7-9 | 14 | CASSYRQGDPEAFF | TGTGCCAGCAGCTACCGACAGGGGGACCCTGAAGCTTTCTTT
TRBD2 | TRBJ2-7 | - | TRBV7-9 | 14 | CASSTAGKRGEQYF | TGTGCCAGCAGCACCGCCGGGAAGCGGGGCGAGCAGTACTTC
- | TRBJ2-5 | few | TRBV7-2 | 14 | CASSLSYGLETQYF | TGTGCCAGCAGCTTATCTTACGGTCTAGAGACCCAGTACTTC
- | TRBJ2-2 | many | TRBV5-1 | 16 | CASSLPTTSSTGELFF | TGCGCCAGCAGCCTCCCGACTACATCGAGCACCGGGGAGCTGTTTTTT
- | TRBJ2-7 | - | TRBV28 | 15 | CASTSGGDLPYEQYF | TGTGCCAGCACCTCTGGGGGAGACCTACCCTACGAGCAGTACTTC
- | TRBJ2-7 | - | TRBV12-3/TRBV12-4 | 14 | CASRDSRTSYEQYF | TGTGCCAGCCGGGATTCGCGGACTTCCTACGAGCAGTACTTC
TRBD1 | TRBJ2-1 | - | TRBV5-5 | 15 | CASRRDRSSYNEQFF | TGTGCCAGCAGGAGGGACAGGAGCTCCTACAATGAGCAGTTCTTC
TRBD1 | TRBJ2-7 | - | TRBV20-1 | 15 | CSAPRAGQGGYEQYF | TGCAGTGCTCCCCGGGCGGGACAGGGTGGCTACGAGCAGTACTTC
- | TRBJ2-5 | few | TRBV7-9 | 14 | CASSFHSTQETQYF | TGTGCCAGCAGCTTCCACTCGACTCAAGAGACCCAGTACTTC
- | TRBJ1-5 | - | TRBV6-1 | 13 | CASRNSEDQPQHF | TGTGCCAGCAGAAACAGTGAGGATCAGCCCCAGCATTTT
TRBD2 | TRBJ2-1 | - | TRBV4-1 | 15 | CASSQEGTRSDEQFF | TGCGCCAGCAGCCAAGAGGGGACTAGATCAGATGAGCAGTTCTTC
- | TRBJ2-5 | many | TRBV20-1 | 13 | CSAPTGAQETQYF | TGCAGTGCTCCTACGGGGGCCCAAGAGACCCAGTACTTC
TRBD2 | TRBJ2-1 | - | TRBV28 | 16 | CASSPGAGGRYNEQFF | TGTGCCAGCAGTCCCGGAGCGGGAGGGCGCTACAATGAGCAGTTCTTC
TRBD1 | TRBJ2-5 | few | TRBV12-3/TRBV12-4 | 13 | CASKKQGGETQYF | TGTGCCAGCAAAAAACAGGGGGGAGAGACCCAGTACTTC
TRBD1 | TRBJ1-3 | few | TRBV28 | 15 | CASSRTGYSGNTIYF | TGTGCCAGCAGCCGGACAGGGTACTCTGGAAACACCATATATTTT
TRBD2 | TRBJ2-7 | - | TRBV4-2 | 15 | CASSQTGTSGIEQYF | TGTGCCAGCAGCCAAACCGGGACTAGCGGTATCGAGCAGTACTTC
TRBD2 | TRBJ2-1 | many | TRBV12-3/TRBV12-4 | 14 | CASSGGSSYNEQFF | TGTGCCAGCTCCGGGGGGAGCTCCTACAATGAGCAGTTCTTC
TRBD1 | TRBJ1-1 | - | TRBV5-1 | 14 | CASSLGQGGPEAFF | TGCGCCAGCAGCTTGGGACAGGGGGGACCTGAAGCTTTCTTT
- | TRBJ1-2 | - | TRBV3-1 | 12 | CASSQEQGGYTF | TGTGCCAGCAGCCAAGAACAGGGTGGCTACACCTTC
TRBD2 | TRBJ2-7 | once | TRBV6-5 | 15 | CASSSPSGLSYEQYF | TGTGCCAGCAGTTCACCTAGCGGGCTCTCCTACGAGCAGTACTTC